The TCR beta chain described here comes from a study of blood T cell repertoires in COVID-19. Study context: Donors in the United States, Italy and Spain gave samples during acute or convalescent COVID-19. In each case, the material was cDNA or gDNA derived from T cells, B-cell-depleted T cells, or PBMCs.

CDR1 and CDR2 from the germline V gene are MNHNY and SVGAGI (reference sequence). The J segment lost 6 bases and the V segment lost 6 bases, leaving 1 base of the junction unmatched. The CDR3 is made up of 11 amino acids. This clone has a handful of counts. The authors' processing: Cell counts per sample came from amplifying reference gene primers. The method was immunoSEQ multiplex PCR; TCRdb's version includes in-frame clones alone and lacks a portion of them. V and J calls and clone size are given by that table; D and trimming were obtained from the DNA. The data show under 150,000 clones, around 87% seen once.

This TCR came from a woman in her sixties with active COVID-19. The chain recombines TRBV6-6 with TRBJ1-1, with TRBD1 matching over 7 bases. The sequenced sample was peripheral blood. The CDR3 DNA sequence: TGTGCCAGCAGCGGACAGGCTGAAGCTTTCTTT. Amino acid sequence: CASSGQAEAFF.